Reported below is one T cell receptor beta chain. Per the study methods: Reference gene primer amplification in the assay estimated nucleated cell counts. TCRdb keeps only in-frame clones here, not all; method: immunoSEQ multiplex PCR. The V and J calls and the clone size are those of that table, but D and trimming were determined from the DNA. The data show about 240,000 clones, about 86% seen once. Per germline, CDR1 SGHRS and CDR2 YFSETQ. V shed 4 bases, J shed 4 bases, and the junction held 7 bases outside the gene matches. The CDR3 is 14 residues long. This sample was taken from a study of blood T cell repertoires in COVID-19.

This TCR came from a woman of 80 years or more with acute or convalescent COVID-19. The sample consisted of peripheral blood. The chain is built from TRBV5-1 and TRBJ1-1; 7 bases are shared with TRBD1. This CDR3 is CASSPNRGGTEAFF. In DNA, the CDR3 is TGCGCCAGCAGCCCCAACAGGGGAGGCACTGAAGCTTTCTTT. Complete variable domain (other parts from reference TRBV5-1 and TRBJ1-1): KAGVTQTPRYLIKTRGQQVTLSCSPISGHRSVSWYQQTPGQGLQFLFEYFSETQRNKGNFPGRFSGRQFSNSRSEMNVSTLELGDSALYLCASSPNRGGTEAFFGQGTRLTVV.